This T cell receptor beta chain was obtained from a study of blood T cells in healthy people across ages (dated by TCRdb to 2013 to 2016). Describing the broader study: Template switching captured roughly one uniquely barcoded TCR beta cDNA molecule per two T cells in model experiments. The study measured age-related changes in TCR beta repertoire diversity using deep sequencing normalized with unique cDNA molecular identifiers. The donors were divided into four age groups: young (average approximately 15 years), middle-aged (approximately 41), aged (around 59) and long-lived (82). Donors of different ages were randomly distributed across sequencing lanes to avoid experimental bias. Using the same blood draw, the study looked at two additional independent replicas of 1 million unique cDNA reads for two donors, one aged 18 to 29 and the other aged 80 or older. Study-level results and caveats: A strong correlation was found between observed TCR beta diversity and the percentage of naive T cells measured by flow cytometry. Observed TCR beta diversity per million T cells fell roughly linearly with age, and a significant reduction was already apparent by age roughly 40. Because profiling used bulk unsorted PBMCs, naive and antigen-experienced compartments could not be compared conclusively. Estimates of total diversity based on one million sequenced T cells were considered lower bounds and underestimates. Because donor CMV infection status was unknown, age-related changes in expanded clonotypes were potentially confounded. Compared with the aged group, more naive CD4+ T cells, fewer expanded clones and increased TCR diversity were shown by the long-lived group, suggesting age selection.

Libraries were built with 5' RACE. TCRdb lists the instrument as Illumina HiSeq 2500. A second roughly 6 to 11 cycle PCR used a sample-barcoded 5' primer and a J-beta primer mix. A unique molecular identifier was introduced onto each TCR beta cDNA molecule by a template-switch 5' adaptor carrying 12 random nucleotides. Each sample yielded at least 2.5 million CDR3-containing paired-end reads. First-strand cDNA synthesis was performed from all RNA using the Mint cDNA synthesis kit, with priming by a TRBC-specific oligonucleotide. All cDNA was treated with uracil-DNA glycosylase and then went through a first 18-cycle PCR with the universal primers M1SS and BC2_uni_R. On the authors' methods: Normalization of each sample was performed by random selection of 1 million high-quality reads, each carrying a distinct molecular identifier. Reads with shared molecular identifiers were discarded instead of being binned into consensus sequences. MiTCR, with a Q25 quality threshold and the strictest error-elimination algorithm, was used for CDR3 identification, clonotype clustering and error correction. A nonparametric unseen species model with Euler transformation was used to estimate a lower bound on total TCR beta diversity. The raw public data were reprocessed by TCRdb itself: fastp quality trimming at Q25, MiXCR clonotype calling, in-frame beta chains only. Records with the same CDR3 protein are collapsed into one entry carrying the most frequent genes and DNA. TCRdb assigned the V and J calls; the authors' analysis was not used. For this sample there are about 600,000 distinct CDR3 sequences; about 45% appear just once. Around 25% of the sample belongs to the ten largest clones.

The roughly 42 donors, aged roughly 6 to 95 years, were systemically healthy Caucasian individuals from Russia. About 10 milliliters of peripheral blood were collected from each donor into EDTA-treated Vacutainer tubes. Ficoll-Paque density-gradient centrifugation was used to isolate PBMCs, with at least 6.5 million per sample. Total RNA was extracted from PBMCs with Trizol reagent, with at least 6 micrograms obtained per sample. The percentages of naive CD45RAhigh/CD27high T cells were determined by flow cytometry on a PBMC aliquot from every donor. Details on this clonotype: Its antigen is not yet known. It has no much larger one-base neighbor in the sample; base qualities were not kept.

Taken from cysteine to phenylalanine, the CDR3 has 15 residues. Kept here is only the CDR3 DNA, which spans 45 bases and is read in frame from base 1. Deletion took 8 bases off V and 2 bases off J, with a span of 17 bases between the germline ends. In the germline V gene (reference sequence), CDR1 corresponds to MNHEY and CDR2 to SMNVEV. The chain links TRBV27 with TRBJ2-3; the D gene assignment is ambiguous. The clonotype was recovered from a man at least 80 years old in good health. Sequencing was performed on blood. The DNA sequence is given as TGTGCCAGCCACGCGTCACTGAAATTCACAGATACGCAGTATTTT. This codes for CASHASLKFTDTQYF.